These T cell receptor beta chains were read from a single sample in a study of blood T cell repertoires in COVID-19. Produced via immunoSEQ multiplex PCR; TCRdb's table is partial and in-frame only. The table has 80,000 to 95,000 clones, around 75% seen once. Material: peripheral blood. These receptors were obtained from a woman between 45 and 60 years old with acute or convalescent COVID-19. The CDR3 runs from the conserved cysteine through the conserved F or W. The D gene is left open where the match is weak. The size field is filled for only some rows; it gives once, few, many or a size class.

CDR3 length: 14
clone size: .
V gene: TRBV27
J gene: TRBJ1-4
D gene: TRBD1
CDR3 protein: CASSLQGQGEKLFF
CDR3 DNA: TGTGCCAGCAGTTTACAGGGACAGGGGGAAAAACTGTTTTTT

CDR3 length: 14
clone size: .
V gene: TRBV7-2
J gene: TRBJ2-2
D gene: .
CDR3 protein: CASRVGQKTGELFF
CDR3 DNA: TGTGCCAGCAGGGTAGGACAGAAAACCGGGGAGCTGTTTTTT

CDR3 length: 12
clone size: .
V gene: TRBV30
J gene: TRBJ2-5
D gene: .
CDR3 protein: CAWSLAQETQYF
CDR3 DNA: TGTGCCTGGAGCTTAGCGCAAGAGACCCAGTACTTC

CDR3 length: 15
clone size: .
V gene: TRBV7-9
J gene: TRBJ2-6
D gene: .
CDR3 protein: CASSLSGAGANVLTF
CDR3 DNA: TGTGCCAGCAGCTTATCAGGGGCCGGGGCCAACGTCCTGACTTTC

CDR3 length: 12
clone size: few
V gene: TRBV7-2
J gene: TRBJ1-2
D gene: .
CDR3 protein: CASSKDSYGYTF
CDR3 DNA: TGTGCCAGCAGCAAGGACAGCTATGGCTACACCTTC

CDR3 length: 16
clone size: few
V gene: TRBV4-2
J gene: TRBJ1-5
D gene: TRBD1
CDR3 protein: CASSQEQGDSNQPQHF
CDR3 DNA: TGTGCCAGCAGCCAAGAACAGGGGGATAGCAATCAGCCCCAGCATTTT

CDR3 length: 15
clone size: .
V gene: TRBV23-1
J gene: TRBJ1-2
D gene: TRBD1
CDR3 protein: CASSQLGTGNYGYTF
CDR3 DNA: TGCGCCAGCAGTCAATTAGGGACAGGGAACTATGGCTACACCTTC

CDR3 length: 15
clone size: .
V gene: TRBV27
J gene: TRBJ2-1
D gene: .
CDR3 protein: CASSLFSGTYNEQFF
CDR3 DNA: TGTGCCAGCAGTTTATTTAGCGGTACCTACAATGAGCAGTTCTTC

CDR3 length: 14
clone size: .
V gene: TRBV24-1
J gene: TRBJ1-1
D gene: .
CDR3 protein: CATSPGQTNTEAFF
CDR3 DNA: TGTGCCACCAGCCCCGGACAGACGAACACTGAAGCTTTCTTT

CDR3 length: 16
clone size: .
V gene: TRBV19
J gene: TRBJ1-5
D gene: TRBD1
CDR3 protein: CASSMRAAGGNQPQHF
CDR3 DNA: TGTGCCAGTAGTATGAGGGCGGCAGGGGGAAATCAGCCCCAGCATTTT

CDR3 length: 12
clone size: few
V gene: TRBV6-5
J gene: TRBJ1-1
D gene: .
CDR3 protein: CATLRANTEAFF
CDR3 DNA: TGTGCCACCTTGAGGGCGAACACTGAAGCTTTCTTT

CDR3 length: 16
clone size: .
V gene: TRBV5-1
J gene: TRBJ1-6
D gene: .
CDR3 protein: CASSQGDLSYNSPLHF
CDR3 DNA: TGCGCCAGCAGCCAAGGGGATCTCTCCTATAATTCACCCCTCCACTTT

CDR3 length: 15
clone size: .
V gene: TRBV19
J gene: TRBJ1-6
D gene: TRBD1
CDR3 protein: CASSIRFTGGSPLHF
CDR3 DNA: TGTGCCAGTAGTATTCGGTTCACAGGGGGATCACCCCTCCACTTT

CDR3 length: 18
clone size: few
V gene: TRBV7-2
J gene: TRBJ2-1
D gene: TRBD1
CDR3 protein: CASSPGWFGTGTHNEQFF
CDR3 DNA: TGTGCCAGCAGCCCGGGATGGTTCGGGACAGGGACCCACAATGAGCAGTTCTTC

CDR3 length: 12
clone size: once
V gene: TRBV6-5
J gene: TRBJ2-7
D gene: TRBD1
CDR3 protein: CASSPQGREQYF
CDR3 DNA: TGTGCCAGCAGTCCACAGGGGCGCGAGCAGTACTTC

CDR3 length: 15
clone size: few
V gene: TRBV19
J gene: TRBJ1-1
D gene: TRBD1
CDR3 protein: CASRVRGTGNTEAFF
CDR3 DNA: TGTGCCAGTAGGGTCAGGGGGACAGGGAACACTGAAGCTTTCTTT

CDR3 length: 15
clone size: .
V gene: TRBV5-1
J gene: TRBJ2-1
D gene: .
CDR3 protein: CASSLALSSYNEQFF
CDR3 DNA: TGCGCCAGCAGCTTGGCATTGAGCTCCTACAATGAGCAGTTCTTC

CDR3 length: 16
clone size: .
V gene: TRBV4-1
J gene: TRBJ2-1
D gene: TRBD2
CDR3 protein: CASSQLAGTFGGEQFF
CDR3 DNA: TGCGCCAGCAGCCAACTAGCGGGGACTTTCGGCGGGGAGCAGTTCTTC

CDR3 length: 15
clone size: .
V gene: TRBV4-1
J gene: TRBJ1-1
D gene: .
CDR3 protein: CASSQDPGTPSIAFF
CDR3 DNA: TGCGCCAGCAGCCAAGACCCGGGGACACCATCAATAGCTTTCTTT

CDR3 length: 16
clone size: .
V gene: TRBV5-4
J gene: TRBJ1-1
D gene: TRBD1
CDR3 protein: CASSSPPGQGNTEAFF
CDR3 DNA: TGTGCCAGCAGCTCCCCTCCGGGACAGGGAAACACTGAAGCTTTCTTT

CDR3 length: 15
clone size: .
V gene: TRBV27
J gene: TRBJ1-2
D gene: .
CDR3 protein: CASSGRTRGAGGYTF
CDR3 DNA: TGTGCCAGCAGTGGTCGGACCCGGGGAGCCGGGGGCTACACCTTC

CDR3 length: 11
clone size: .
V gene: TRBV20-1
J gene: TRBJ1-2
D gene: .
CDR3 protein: CSAPANYGYTF
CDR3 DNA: TGCAGTGCTCCCGCTAACTATGGCTACACCTTC

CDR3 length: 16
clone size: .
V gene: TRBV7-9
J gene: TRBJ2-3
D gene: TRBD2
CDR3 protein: CASSGGQRGPTDTQYF
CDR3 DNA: TGTGCCAGCAGCGGGGGGCAGCGGGGGCCGACAGATACGCAGTATTTT

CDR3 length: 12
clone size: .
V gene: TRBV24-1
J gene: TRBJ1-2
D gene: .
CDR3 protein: CATSDSDYGYTF
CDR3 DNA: TGTGCCACCAGTGACTCCGACTATGGCTACACCTTC

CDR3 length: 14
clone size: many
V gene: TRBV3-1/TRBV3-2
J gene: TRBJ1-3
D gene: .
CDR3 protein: CASSQVSGGNTIYF
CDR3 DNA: TGTGCCAGCAGCCAAGTATCGGGAGGAAACACCATATATTTT

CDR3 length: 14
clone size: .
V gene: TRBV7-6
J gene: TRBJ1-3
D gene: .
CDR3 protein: CASSYSRSGNTIYF
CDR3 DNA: TGTGCCAGCAGCTACTCGAGGTCTGGAAACACCATATATTTT

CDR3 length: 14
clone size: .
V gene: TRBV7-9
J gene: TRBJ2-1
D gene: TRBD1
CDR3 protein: CASSSDRGWLEQFF
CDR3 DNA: TGTGCCAGCAGCTCGGACAGGGGATGGTTAGAGCAGTTCTTC

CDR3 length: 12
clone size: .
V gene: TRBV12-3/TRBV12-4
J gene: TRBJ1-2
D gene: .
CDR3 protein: CASSHRNYGYTF
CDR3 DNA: TGTGCCAGCAGCCACAGGAATTATGGCTACACCTTC

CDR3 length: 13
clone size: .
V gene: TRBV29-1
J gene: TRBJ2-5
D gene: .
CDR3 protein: CSVTGGRGETQYF
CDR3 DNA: TGCAGCGTGACGGGGGGCAGGGGAGAGACCCAGTACTTC

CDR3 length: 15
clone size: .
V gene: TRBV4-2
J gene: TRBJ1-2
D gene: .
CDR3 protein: CASSQDGGGSYGYTF
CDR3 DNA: TGTGCCAGCAGCCAAGATGGGGGGGGAAGCTATGGCTACACCTTC

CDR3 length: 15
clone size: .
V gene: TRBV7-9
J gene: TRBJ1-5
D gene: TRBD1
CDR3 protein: CASSFGQGAYQPQHF
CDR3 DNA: TGTGCCAGCAGCTTTGGACAGGGGGCGTATCAGCCCCAGCATTTT

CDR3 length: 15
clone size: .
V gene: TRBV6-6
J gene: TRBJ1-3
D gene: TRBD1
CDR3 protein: CASSSTGGYGNTIYF
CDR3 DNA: TGTGCCAGCAGTTCTACAGGGGGGTACGGAAACACCATATATTTT

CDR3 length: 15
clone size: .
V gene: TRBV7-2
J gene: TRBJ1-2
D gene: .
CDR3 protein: CASSLLRDSKGGYTF
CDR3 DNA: TGTGCCAGCAGCTTATTGAGAGACAGTAAAGGTGGCTACACCTTC

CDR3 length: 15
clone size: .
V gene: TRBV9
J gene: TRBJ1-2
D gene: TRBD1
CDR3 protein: CASSRKQGERPRYTF
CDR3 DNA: TGTGCCAGCAGCCGAAAACAGGGGGAGAGGCCTCGCTACACCTTC

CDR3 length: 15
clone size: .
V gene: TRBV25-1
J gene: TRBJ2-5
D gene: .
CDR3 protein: CASSEFSGVGETQYF
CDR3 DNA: TGTGCCAGCAGTGAATTTTCAGGGGTAGGAGAGACCCAGTACTTC

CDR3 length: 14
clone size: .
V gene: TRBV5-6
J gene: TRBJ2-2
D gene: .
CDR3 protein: CASSLAVVTGELFF
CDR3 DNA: TGTGCCAGCAGCTTGGCTGTCGTCACCGGGGAGCTGTTTTTT

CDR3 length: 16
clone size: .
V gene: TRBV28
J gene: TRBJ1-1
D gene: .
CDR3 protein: CASRSRLLGLNTEAFF
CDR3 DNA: TGTGCCAGCAGATCCCGACTATTAGGCTTGAACACTGAAGCTTTCTTT

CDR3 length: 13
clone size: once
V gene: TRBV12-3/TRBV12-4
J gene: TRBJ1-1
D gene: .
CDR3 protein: CASSLKADTEAFF
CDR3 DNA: TGTGCCAGCAGTTTAAAGGCGGACACTGAAGCTTTCTTT

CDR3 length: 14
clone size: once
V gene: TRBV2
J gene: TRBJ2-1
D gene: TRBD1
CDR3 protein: CASSDGQVYNEQFF
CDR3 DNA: TGTGCCAGCAGTGACGGACAGGTGTACAATGAGCAGTTCTTC

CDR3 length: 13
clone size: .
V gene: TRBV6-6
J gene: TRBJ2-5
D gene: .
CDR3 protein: CASSYSTGETQYF
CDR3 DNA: TGTGCCAGCAGTTACTCGACGGGAGAGACCCAGTACTTC

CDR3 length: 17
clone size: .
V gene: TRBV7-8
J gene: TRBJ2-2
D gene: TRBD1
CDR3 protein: CASSSSPGTGRAGELFF
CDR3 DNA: TGTGCCAGCAGTTCTAGCCCCGGGACAGGGAGGGCCGGGGAGCTGTTTTTT

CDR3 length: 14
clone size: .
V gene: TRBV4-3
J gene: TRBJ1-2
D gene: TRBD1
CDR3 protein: CASSQVQGAGGYTF
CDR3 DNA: TGCGCCAGCAGCCAAGTGCAGGGGGCGGGCGGCTACACCTTC

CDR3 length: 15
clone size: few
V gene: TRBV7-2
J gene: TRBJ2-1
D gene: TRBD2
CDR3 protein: CASSLALAGGNEQFF
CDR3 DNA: TGTGCCAGCAGCTTAGCCCTAGCGGGAGGCAATGAGCAGTTCTTC

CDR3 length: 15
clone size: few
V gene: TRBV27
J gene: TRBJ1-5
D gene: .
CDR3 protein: CASSSGQMSNQPQHF
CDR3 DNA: TGTGCCAGCAGCAGTGGACAGATGAGCAATCAGCCCCAGCATTTT

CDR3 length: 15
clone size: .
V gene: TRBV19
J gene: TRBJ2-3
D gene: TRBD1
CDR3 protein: CASSARQGRSDTQYF
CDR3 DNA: TGTGCCAGTAGTGCCAGACAGGGGAGGTCAGATACGCAGTATTTT

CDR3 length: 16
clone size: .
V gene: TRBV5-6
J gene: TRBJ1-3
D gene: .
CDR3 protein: CASSDSENSSGNTIYF
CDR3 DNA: TGTGCCAGCAGCGACTCAGAGAATTCCTCTGGAAACACCATATATTTT

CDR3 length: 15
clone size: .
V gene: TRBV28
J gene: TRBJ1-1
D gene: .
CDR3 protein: CASSRGGNHNTEAFF
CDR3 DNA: TGTGCCAGCAGTCGGGGGGGGAACCACAACACTGAAGCTTTCTTT

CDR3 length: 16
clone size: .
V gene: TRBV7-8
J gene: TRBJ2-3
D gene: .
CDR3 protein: CASSENQVTSTDTQYF
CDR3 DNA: TGTGCCAGCAGCGAGAACCAGGTAACCAGCACAGATACGCAGTATTTT

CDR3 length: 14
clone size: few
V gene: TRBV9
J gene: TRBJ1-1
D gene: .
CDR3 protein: CASSVTAMNTEAFF
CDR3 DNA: TGTGCCAGCAGCGTGACAGCTATGAACACTGAAGCTTTCTTT

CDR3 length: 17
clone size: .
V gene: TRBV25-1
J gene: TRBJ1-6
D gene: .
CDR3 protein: CASSEYPTGSYNSPLHF
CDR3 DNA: TGTGCCAGCAGTGAATATCCCACAGGGTCCTATAATTCACCCCTCCACTTT

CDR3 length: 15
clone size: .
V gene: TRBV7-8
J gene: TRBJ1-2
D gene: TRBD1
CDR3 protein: CASSLGQDYNYGYTF
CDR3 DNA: TGTGCCAGCAGCTTGGGACAGGATTATAACTATGGCTACACCTTC

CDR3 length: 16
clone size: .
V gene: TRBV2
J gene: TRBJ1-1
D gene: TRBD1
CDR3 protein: CASSERGPHLSTEAFF
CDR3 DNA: TGTGCCAGCAGTGAGAGGGGGCCACACTTATCCACTGAAGCTTTCTTT

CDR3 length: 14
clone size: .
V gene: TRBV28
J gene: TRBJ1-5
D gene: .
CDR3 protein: CASSFKQGYQPQHF
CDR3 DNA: TGTGCCAGCAGTTTCAAGCAGGGGTATCAGCCCCAGCATTTT

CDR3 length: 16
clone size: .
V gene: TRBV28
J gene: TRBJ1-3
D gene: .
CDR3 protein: CASSLGTASSGNTIYF
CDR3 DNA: TGTGCCAGCAGTTTAGGTACAGCTTCCTCTGGAAACACCATATATTTT